The 27 T cell receptor beta chains below were found in one sample sequenced in a study of cytomegalovirus exposure and HLA in healthy donors. The PCR used 60 Vbeta and 13 Jbeta primers. Profiled with immunoSEQ multiplex PCR; TCRdb holds only in-frame clones, not every one. The data hold about 160,000 clones, with 68% observed a single time. Material for sequencing was PBMCs. Receptors were obtained from a man between 45 and 60 years old in good health and CMV-seronegative.

There are a few counts of this clone. The gene calls are TRBV6-1 and TRBJ1-5, with 8 bases that match TRBD1. The V gene end was trimmed by 1 base and the J gene end by 7 bases; junction bases not matched to a gene: 6. The CDR3 is 15 residues long. CDR1 is MNHNS, CDR2 SASEGT, per germline. The CDR3 region is CASSEVRGREQPQHF. CDR3 in DNA: TGTGCCAGCAGTGAAGTCAGGGGGCGGGAGCAGCCCCAGCATTTT.

The V call is TRBV4-2, the J call TRBJ2-1, with TRBD2 matching 13 bases. Germline CDR1 LGHNA, CDR2 YNFKEQ. There are 17 residues in the CDR3. The V segment lost 4 bases and the J segment 0 bases; nucleotides outside the gene matches: 3. The CDR3, as DNA: TGTGCCAGCAGCCGAGGACTAGCGGGGGTCTCCTACAATGAGCAGTTCTTC. Amino acid sequence: CASSRGLAGVSYNEQFF.

This chain joins TRBV10-3 and TRBJ1-4, with 7 nucleotides matching TRBD1. Unmatched junction bases numbered 10, after V lost 0 bases and J lost 6 bases. The CDR3 spans 17 residues. The germline gives CDR1 ENHRY, CDR2 SYGVKD. The DNA for the CDR3 is TGTGCCATCAGTGAGTCGGAAGGGGGCGCCTTGGATGAAAAACTGTTTTTT. Its translation: CAISESEGGALDEKLFF.

This sequence joins TRBV11-2 and TRBJ2-7; 11 positions agree with TRBD2. The CDR3 is made up of 16 amino acids. CDR1 SGHAT and CDR2 FQNNGV come from the germline V gene. V was clipped by 5 bases and J by 6 bases; unmatched bases: 12. In DNA, the CDR3 is TGTGCCAGCAGCAAACTTCCTCTAGCGGGGGGACCCGAGCAGTACTTC. Its protein is CASSKLPLAGGPEQYF.

The chain has TRBV6-7 and TRBJ2-3; a weak D match, TRBD2 (6 bases). TRBV6-7 is classed as an ORF, of uncertain function. The CDR3 spans 16 residues. The V end lost 6 bases, the J end lost 3 bases, and 19 bases lay between the germline ends. The CDR3 reads CASRPCGRGGTDTQYF. CDR3 nucleotide sequence: TGTGCCAGCAGACCCTGCGGCCGGGGAGGTACAGATACGCAGTATTTT.

The V gene is TRBV6-1, the J gene TRBJ2-5, with D tentatively TRBD2 (7 bases). The J call may be mistaken, given a closer DNA end match to TRBJ2-7. The germline V gene has CDR1 MNHNS and CDR2 SASEGT. The CDR3 is made up of 13 amino acids. The CDR3 here is CASIRGAGAEQYF. The CDR3, as DNA: TGTGCCAGCATTCGGGGCGCGGGGGCCGAGCAGTACTTC.

This clone was counted between two and nine times. This chain links TRBV27 with TRBJ1-6; TRBD1 is a possible D gene (6 bases). This CDR3 has 15 residues. Trimming removed 7 bases at V and 8 bases at J, with 18 bases between. The germline V gene encodes CDR1 MNHEY and CDR2 SMNVEV (reference sequence). The CDR3 nucleotides read TGTGCCAGCACCTTTTGGCAGGGGAAGGATTCACCCCTCCACTTT. Protein sequence: CASTFWQGKDSPLHF.

This chain links TRBV2 with TRBJ2-7; D is uncertain. Looked up from germline, CDR1 is SNHLY and CDR2 is FYNNEI. V was shortened by 2 bases and J by 9 bases, with 8 bases between the two germline ends. This CDR3 is 11 amino acids long. CDR3 DNA: TGTGCCAGCAGTGAACGTCCGAGGCAGTACTTC. Protein sequence: CASSERPRQYF.

The rearrangement joins TRBV27 to TRBJ1-2; a possible D gene is TRBD1 (5 bases). There are 14 residues in the CDR3. Trimming cost V 2 bases and J 8 bases, with 15 bases left between them. The V gene's germline CDR1 is MNHEY and CDR2 SMNVEV (reference sequence). CDR3 sequence reads: CASSLGRGSEGYTF. DNA for the CDR3: TGTGCCAGCAGTTTAGGACGGGGGAGTGAGGGCTACACCTTC.

The J gene is TRBJ1-1, the V gene TRBV10-2; D uncertain. This CDR3 is 13 amino acids long. Deletions cut 4 bases from V and 3 bases from J, with 9 bases between. In germline, CDR1 is WSHSY, CDR2 SAAADI. This CDR3 reads CASSGYGDTEAFF. The CDR3, as DNA: TGCGCCAGCAGTGGGTACGGGGACACTGAAGCTTTCTTT.

The V gene is TRBV27, the J gene TRBJ1-1, with D unresolved. V gave up 3 bases and J gave up 1 base, with 6 bases separating them. Germline V gene sequence: CDR1 MNHEY, CDR2 SMNVEV (reference sequence). CDR3 size: 13 residues. The CDR3 spells CASSFRENTEAFF. The CDR3 DNA reads TGTGCCAGCAGTTTTCGAGAGAACACTGAAGCTTTCTTT.

Only a few counts were recorded for this clone. The J gene is TRBJ1-1, the V gene TRBV18, with TRBD1 matching 7 bases. V shed 3 bases and J 11 bases; nucleotides not matched to a gene: 9. The CDR3 runs to 13 residues. Per germline, CDR1 KGHSH and CDR2 LQKENI. CDR3: CASSPGYDRVAFF. CDR3 DNA sequence: TGTGCCAGCTCACCCGGATACGACAGGGTGGCTTTCTTT.

The chain links TRBV5-5 to TRBJ2-7; D is possibly TRBD2 (5 bases). The V and J ends lost 4 bases and 5 bases respectively, with 13 bases between them. There are 13 residues in the CDR3. From germline, CDR1 is SGHKS and CDR2 YYEKEE (reference sequence). DNA of the CDR3: TGTGCCAGCAGCGGGGAAGAGGAGGACGAGCAGTACTTC. This codes for CASSGEEEDEQYF.

V usage is TRBV7-2 and J usage is TRBJ2-5; 10 bases are a match to TRBD2. The CDR3 loop spans 16 amino acids. Looked up from germline, CDR1 is SGHTA and CDR2 is FQGNSA. J was trimmed by 2 bases and V by 1 base; bases with no gene match: 4. The CDR3 nucleotides are TGTGCCAGCAGCTTAGTCCAACTAGCGGGGCAAGAGACCCAGTACTTC. It encodes CASSLVQLAGQETQYF.

This clone was picked up a small number of times. V is TRBV18 and J is TRBJ2-7; TRBD1 is a possible D gene (6 bases). CDR1 and CDR2 from the germline V gene are KGHSH and LQKENI. The CDR3 has 13 amino acids. Trimming pared 8 bases from V and 6 bases from J, leaving 17 bases between. In nucleotides, the CDR3 is TGTGCCAGCGAGCCAGGGGTCCCAGGCGAGCAGTACTTC. Translating it yields CASEPGVPGEQYF.

The chain carries TRBV2 and TRBJ1-2; tentative D call: TRBD1 (6 bases). The CDR3 sequence is 12 residues long. The V end lost 4 bases, the J end lost 6 bases, and 9 bases lay between the germline ends. Germline V gene sequence: CDR1 SNHLY, CDR2 FYNNEI. CDR3 loop: CASSVQGHGYTF. In DNA, the CDR3 is TGTGCCAGCAGTGTACAGGGTCATGGCTACACCTTC. The complete variable domain, with remaining parts taken from reference TRBV2 and TRBJ1-2, reads EPEVTQTPSHQVTQMGQEVILRCVPISNHLYFYWYRQILGQKVEFLVSFYNNEISEKSEIFDDQFSVERPDGSNFTLKIRSTKLEDSAMYFCASSVQGHGYTFGSGTRLTVV.

CDR3 DNA sequence: TGCGCCAGCAGCATATCGGGGTCGGGCAATCAGCCCCAGCATTTT. Translation: CASSISGSGNQPQHF. The chain couples TRBV5-1 to TRBJ1-5; no definite D call. The germline CDR1 and CDR2 sequences are SGHRS and YFSETQ. The CDR3 spans 15 residues. Trimming pared 4 bases from V and 2 bases from J, leaving 13 bases between.

The count of this clone is one. V gene TRBV7-9 combines with J gene TRBJ1-3; D uncertain. Germline assignment: CDR1 SEHNR and CDR2 FQNEAQ (reference sequence). The CDR3 totals 15 residues. With 3 bases removed from V and 0 bases from J, the gap between germline ends came to 9 bases. The CDR3 coding sequence is TGTGCCAGCAGCTTCCTCAGGCTCTCTGGAAACACCATATATTTT. As protein: CASSFLRLSGNTIYF. Supplemented by reference TRBV7-9 and TRBJ1-3, the full variable domain reads DTGVSQNPRHKITKRGQNVTFRCDPISEHNRLYWYRQTLGQGPEFLTYFQNEAQLEKSRLLSDRFSAERPKGSFSTLEIQRTEQGDSAMYLCASSFLRLSGNTIYFGEGSWLTVV.

The J gene is TRBJ1-2, the V gene TRBV2; no firm D call. V was cut by 2 bases and J by 8 bases, with 12 bases left in between. In germline, CDR1 is SNHLY, CDR2 FYNNEI. CDR3 length: 13 residues. CDR3 amino acids: CASSESRLRGYTF. CDR3 in DNA: TGTGCCAGCAGTGAAAGCCGTTTGCGGGGCTACACCTTC.

In this sample, this clone turned up a few times. The CDR3 nucleotides read TGTGCCACATCCTTGTTCCGAGGTTCTCCTCCCGAAAAACTGTTTTTT. It codes for CATSLFRGSPPEKLFF. The V gene is TRBV27, the J gene TRBJ1-4; D not certain. Germline CDR1 reads MNHEY; CDR2 reads SMNVEV (reference sequence). This CDR3 comprises 16 residues. The V end was cut by 10 bases, the J end by 8 bases, with 26 bases between.

The V gene is TRBV15, the J gene TRBJ2-3, with D possibly TRBD1 on 6 matching bases. The CDR3 runs 16 residues. Trimming stripped 2 bases from V and 2 bases from J, with 14 bases between. Germline-derived CDR1 and CDR2 are LNHNV and YYDKDF (reference sequence). CDR3 coding DNA: TGTGCCACCAGCAGACCAACCACAGGGCTCACAGATACGCAGTATTTT. It codes for CATSRPTTGLTDTQYF.

The chain recombines TRBV2 with TRBJ1-2; 10 nucleotides match TRBD1. Per the germline V gene, CDR1 is SNHLY and CDR2 is FYNNEI. With V trimmed by 6 bases and J by 4 bases, 20 bases remained unmatched. This CDR3 contains 19 residues. CDR3 sequence reads: CASSHGGGRQGALGYGYTF. CDR3 sequence (DNA): TGTGCCAGCAGCCACGGCGGGGGAAGACAGGGGGCACTTGGCTATGGCTACACCTTC.

The rearrangement joins TRBV7-6 to TRBJ1-1; 9 positions agree with TRBD1. The ends lost 2 bases at V and 4 bases at J; junction bases unmatched: 2. The CDR3 extends over 14 amino acids. Germline V lookup: CDR1 SGHVS, CDR2 FNYEAQ. The CDR3 DNA reads as TGTGCCAGCAGCTTAACAGGGGGCCTCACTGAAGCTTTCTTT. It encodes CASSLTGGLTEAFF.

V gene TRBV5-4 combines with J gene TRBJ2-2; 8 nucleotides match TRBD1. The CDR3 has 16 amino acids. Trimming at V came to 4 bases and at J to 0 bases, leaving 5 bases not matched to a gene. The germline V gene has CDR1 SGHNT and CDR2 YYREEE (reference sequence). The CDR3 DNA reads as TGTGCCAGCAGCATCCCGGGACAGGCGAACACCGGGGAGCTGTTTTTT. This gives the protein CASSIPGQANTGELFF.

This clone was seen a few times. The V and J genes are TRBV4-1 and TRBJ2-5; 11 positions match TRBD1. Trimming cost V 2 bases and J 5 bases; bases outside gene matches: 4. Germline-derived CDR1 and CDR2 are MGHRA and YSYEKL. The CDR3 is made up of 15 amino acids. The CDR3 here is CASSQRTGGEETQYF. CDR3 nucleotide sequence: TGCGCCAGCAGCCAACGGACAGGGGGCGAGGAGACCCAGTACTTC.

The V and J genes are TRBV10-3 and TRBJ2-3; the D gene is possibly TRBD2 (6 bases). Trimming shortened V by 2 bases and J by 4 bases, and 7 bases separated the two germline ends. The CDR3 is 13 amino acids. Germline-derived CDR1 and CDR2 are ENHRY and SYGVKD. CDR3 coding DNA: TGTGCCATCAGTGAGGGAGGGGCAGATACGCAGTATTTT. Translated, it gives CAISEGGADTQYF.

This clone was seen a single time. V is TRBV19 and J is TRBJ2-2; D is unresolved. CDR1 is LNHDA, CDR2 SQIVND, per germline (reference sequence). V was pared by 5 bases and J by 5 bases, with 12 bases between. The CDR3 spans 14 residues. The CDR3 coding sequence is TGTGCCAGTAGTCCGTCGACTCGTACCGGGGAGCTGTTTTTT. Its protein is CASSPSTRTGELFF.